The 9 T cell receptor beta chains presented below share a single source sample, sequenced in a study of shared clonotypes between healthy human individuals. Here immunoSEQ multiplex PCR was the method, and the copy in TCRdb shows in-frame clones only, minus some. The sample lists roughly 530,000 clones; about 96% were seen once. Sequenced sample: naive CD4+ T cells sorted from blood. Described subset: CD45RA+ positively selected. These receptors all come from a woman aged 25 to 39 in good health.

The chain links TRBV28 to TRBJ2-4; 7 nucleotides line up with TRBD2. CDR1 is MDHEN, CDR2 SYDVKM, per germline. V was clipped by 6 bases and J by 8 bases; unmatched bases: 19. This CDR3 comprises 17 residues. As DNA, the CDR3 is TGTGCCAGCAGGCCCACCCTGGGGGGGGTGGACCCGGACATTCAGTACTTC. Amino acids: CASRPTLGGVDPDIQYF.

V gene TRBV28 combines with J gene TRBJ1-2; no definite D call. The V gene's germline CDR1 is MDHEN and CDR2 SYDVKM. The CDR3 has 12 amino acids. Trimming cost V 1 base and J 7 bases, with 7 bases left between them. The chain's CDR3 is CASSLSPFGYTF. CDR3 DNA sequence: TGTGCCAGCAGTTTATCCCCTTTTGGCTACACCTTC.

This clone was recorded only once. The chain joins TRBV4-1 to TRBJ2-6; a possible D gene is TRBD2 (5 bases). Deletions cut 3 bases from V and 0 bases from J, with 12 bases between. CDR1 is MGHRA and CDR2 is YSYEKL in the germline V gene. The length of the CDR3 is 17 residues. The CDR3 protein is CASSHGITNSGANVLTF. Written as DNA, the CDR3 is TGCGCCAGCAGCCACGGGATTACAAACTCTGGGGCCAACGTCCTGACTTTC.

This chain links TRBV7-9 with TRBJ2-5; 7 bases fit TRBD2. Germline V CDR1 and CDR2: SEHNR, FQNEAQ (reference sequence). The CDR3 loop spans 15 amino acids. V gave up 5 bases and J gave up 2 bases; unmatched junction bases: 8. The CDR3 coding sequence is TGTGCCAGCAGCCCGGGACTAAAACTACAAGAGACCCAGTACTTC. Encoded protein: CASSPGLKLQETQYF.

The rearrangement uses TRBV2 and TRBJ2-2, with 12 bases aligning to TRBD2. Germline values: CDR1 SNHLY, CDR2 FYNNEI. The CDR3 runs to 19 residues. V lost 6 bases and J lost 3; bases outside the gene matches: 14. The CDR3 here is CASREKTSGSRFDTGELFF. The CDR3 coding sequence is TGTGCCAGCAGGGAAAAGACTAGCGGGAGTCGCTTTGACACCGGGGAGCTGTTTTTT. Based on the CDR3 plus reference TRBV2 and TRBJ2-2, the full variable domain is EPEVTQTPSHQVTQMGQEVILRCVPISNHLYFYWYRQILGQKVEFLVSFYNNEISEKSEIFDDQFSVERPDGSNFTLKIRSTKLEDSAMYFCASREKTSGSRFDTGELFFGEGSRLTVL.

This clone was seen once. The chain has TRBV28 and TRBJ2-3, with 9 bases aligning to TRBD2. Unmatched junction bases numbered 9, after V lost 4 bases and J lost 4 bases. Germline assignment: CDR1 MDHEN and CDR2 SYDVKM. CDR3 length equals 16 residues. The CDR3 protein is CASSSGSAGGPDTQYF. CDR3 coding DNA: TGTGCCAGCAGTTCTGGATCAGCGGGAGGCCCAGATACGCAGTATTTT.

This chain joins TRBV10-3 and TRBJ2-5, with 10 bases matching TRBD1. With 2 bases clipped from V and 1 base from J, the junction kept 4 bases outside the gene matches. The germline CDR1 and CDR2 sequences are ENHRY and SYGVKD. CDR3 length equals 16 residues. This CDR3 reads CAISERTGGPQETQYF. The CDR3 nucleotides read TGTGCCATCAGTGAGCGGACAGGGGGTCCCCAAGAGACCCAGTACTTC.

The V gene is TRBV5-1, the J gene TRBJ2-3; D is undetermined. This CDR3 contains 12 residues. V was clipped by 7 bases and J by 3 bases, with 9 bases between them. Germline V gives CDR1 SGHRS, CDR2 YFSETQ. The CDR3 nucleotides are TGCGCCAGCGCGAAGGGAACAGATACGCAGTATTTT. This encodes CASAKGTDTQYF.

The chain is built from TRBV18 and TRBJ2-3; D is possibly TRBD1 or TRBD2 (7 bases each). The V end lost 4 bases, the J end lost 5 bases, and 13 bases lay between the germline ends. Germline CDR1 and CDR2: KGHSH and LQKENI. The CDR3 has 14 amino acids. The CDR3: CASSREGAGDTQYF. The CDR3 DNA is TGTGCCAGCTCACGGGAGGGGGCAGGAGATACGCAGTATTTT. The whole variable domain, filled in from reference TRBV18 and TRBJ2-3, reads NAGVMQNPRHLVRRRGQEARLRCSPMKGHSHVYWYRQLPEEGLKFMVYLQKENIIDESGMPKERFSAEFPKEGPSILRIQQVVRGDSAAYFCASSREGAGDTQYFGPGTRLTVL.